The source of this TCR beta chain is a study of Graves' ophthalmopathy and Graves' hyperthyroidism. This clonotype was observed a few times. Researchers took RNA transcripts and amplified TCR beta CDR3 regions from them. Amplification began with first-round RT-PCR using HTBI primers, then second-round multiplex PCR was performed. Using its own MiXCR run on the multiplex PCR reads, TCRdb lists one record per CDR3 protein. This table holds about 220,000 distinct CDR3 sequences, about a fifth found once. This CDR3 contains 12 residues. The junction had 3 bases not matched to a gene; V was cut back by 7 bases and J by 4 bases. CDR1 and CDR2 from the germline V gene are SNHLY and FYNNEI.

The chain employs TRBV2 and TRBJ2-5; 7 nucleotides align to TRBD1. The sequencing sample was made of peripheral blood. The receptor comes from a woman aged 50 to 65 with Graves' ophthalmopathy. The CDR3, as DNA: TGTGCCAGCACGGGACAGAGAGAGACCCAGTACTTC. Translation gives CASTGQRETQYF.